These T cell receptor beta chains were read from a single sample in a study of cytomegalovirus exposure and HLA in healthy donors. Sequencing used immunoSEQ multiplex PCR; TCRdb keeps in-frame clones, though not all of them. The sample yields around 170,000 clones, around 73% seen once. Sequencing was carried out using PBMCs. These receptors were obtained from a male donor in good health and CMV-seronegative. The CDR3 runs from the conserved cysteine through the conserved F or W. The D gene is left open where the match is weak. Only part of the rows carry a size: once, few, many, or a class if the clone is expanded.

size	D	V	J	length	CDR3	DNA
NA	NA	TRBV9	TRBJ2-2	12	CASSVAGGELFF	TGTGCCAGCAGCGTAGCAGGCGGGGAGCTGTTTTTT
once	TRBD1	TRBV10-3	TRBJ2-5	15	CAIRDYRGHQETQYF	TGTGCCATCAGAGATTACAGGGGGCACCAAGAGACCCAGTACTTC
NA	TRBD1	TRBV5-6	TRBJ1-3	15	CASSLAPARGNTIYF	TGTGCCAGCAGCTTGGCCCCCGCCAGGGGGAACACCATATATTTT
NA	NA	TRBV19	TRBJ1-3	14	CASTPLGSGNTIYF	TGTGCCAGTACCCCACTCGGCTCTGGAAACACCATATATTTT
NA	TRBD1	TRBV6-5	TRBJ2-7	14	CASSQDREAYEQYF	TGTGCCAGCAGTCAGGACAGGGAGGCCTACGAGCAGTACTTC
NA	NA	TRBV11-2	TRBJ2-5	15	CASSLRPGEWETQYF	TGTGCCAGCAGCCTTCGACCAGGGGAGTGGGAGACCCAGTACTTC
NA	NA	TRBV28	TRBJ1-1	11	CASSLRTEAFF	TGTGCCAGCAGTTTACGCACTGAAGCTTTCTTT
NA	TRBD1	TRBV6-5	TRBJ2-5	13	CASRGTGQETQYF	TGTGCCAGCAGAGGGACAGGCCAAGAGACCCAGTACTTC
few	NA	TRBV7-3	TRBJ1-1	13	CASSLTPNTEAFF	TGTGCCAGCAGCTTGACTCCGAACACTGAAGCTTTCTTT
NA	NA	TRBV10-3	TRBJ1-2	13	CAISRDKNYGYTF	TGTGCCATCAGTCGTGACAAGAACTATGGCTACACCTTC
NA	NA	TRBV30	TRBJ1-4	12	CAWRSYREKLFF	TGTGCCTGGAGATCGTACCGGGAAAAACTGTTTTTT
NA	NA	TRBV4-3	TRBJ1-2	17	CASSQDSQGFSGYGYTF	TGCGCCAGCAGCCAAGATTCACAGGGATTTTCGGGCTATGGCTACACCTTC
NA	TRBD1	TRBV11-1	TRBJ1-2	15	CASSRSQGAPYGYTF	TGTGCCAGCAGCCGGTCACAGGGGGCCCCCTATGGCTACACCTTC
NA	NA	TRBV11-2	TRBJ1-2	14	CASSLDGGGYGYTF	TGTGCCAGCAGCTTAGACGGGGGGGGGTATGGCTACACCTTC
NA	TRBD2	TRBV7-2	TRBJ2-7	15	CASRYSGVQPYEQYF	TGTGCCAGCAGATATAGCGGGGTGCAGCCCTACGAGCAGTACTTC
NA	NA	TRBV29-1	TRBJ1-2	10	CSGGDYGYTF	TGCAGCGGGGGGGACTATGGCTACACCTTC
NA	NA	TRBV5-6	TRBJ2-3	13	CASSLQATDTQYF	TGTGCCAGCAGCTTGCAGGCCACAGATACGCAGTATTTT
NA	TRBD1	TRBV7-8	TRBJ1-1	15	CASSLEAGGRTEAFF	TGTGCCAGCAGCTTAGAGGCAGGGGGAAGGACTGAAGCTTTCTTT
NA	NA	TRBV19	TRBJ2-5	13	CASSETVQETQYF	TGTGCCAGTAGTGAGACAGTCCAAGAGACCCAGTACTTC
few	NA	TRBV29-1	TRBJ1-2	10	CSVRGYGYTF	TGCAGCGTTCGGGGCTATGGCTACACCTTC
NA	NA	TRBV7-2	TRBJ2-3	15	CASSTGQSGTDTQYF	TGTGCCAGCAGCACCGGACAGAGCGGCACAGATACGCAGTATTTT
NA	TRBD2	TRBV7-2	TRBJ2-1	15	CASSGRGTSGGDLFF	TGTGCCAGCAGCGGACGTGGGACTAGCGGGGGGGATCTGTTCTTC
NA	TRBD1	TRBV19	TRBJ1-2	13	CASTYRQGDGYTF	TGTGCCAGTACCTATCGGCAGGGGGATGGCTACACCTTC
once	TRBD2	TRBV4-3	TRBJ2-5	15	CASSQSTLAGEAQYF	TGCGCCAGCAGCCAATCCACTCTAGCGGGGGAGGCCCAGTACTTC
NA	NA	TRBV6-1	TRBJ2-5	13	CASNLKGQETQYF	TGTGCCAGCAACTTGAAGGGGCAAGAGACCCAGTACTTC
NA	TRBD1	TRBV6-5	TRBJ2-7	16	CASSYSGTVGSYEQYF	TGTGCCAGCAGTTACTCGGGGACAGTGGGCTCCTACGAGCAGTACTTC
NA	TRBD1	TRBV5-5	TRBJ2-5	16	CASSLETGGRRETQYF	TGTGCCAGCAGCTTGGAGACAGGGGGTAGGAGGGAGACCCAGTACTTC
NA	NA	TRBV28	TRBJ2-7	15	CASSAPGAVSYEQYF	TGTGCCAGCAGTGCCCCCGGCGCGGTTTCCTACGAGCAGTACTTC
NA	NA	TRBV5-3	TRBJ2-2	13	CARSTDCTGELFF	TGTGCCAGAAGCACGGACTGCACCGGGGAGCTGTTTTTT
once	TRBD2	TRBV10-2	TRBJ2-1	18	CASSESTLAGGQNNEQFF	TGCGCCAGCAGTGAGTCGACACTAGCGGGAGGACAAAACAATGAGCAGTTCTTC
NA	NA	TRBV9	TRBJ1-3	14	CASSVVKGGDTIYF	TGTGCCAGCAGCGTAGTAAAGGGAGGGGACACCATATATTTT
NA	NA	TRBV6-1	TRBJ2-5	15	CASSHGGGQGETQYF	TGTGCCAGCAGCCACGGAGGGGGCCAAGGAGAGACCCAGTACTTC
NA	NA	TRBV25-1	TRBJ2-1	15	CASSESSLSYNEQFF	TGTGCCAGCAGTGAAAGTAGCCTCTCCTACAATGAGCAGTTCTTC
NA	NA	TRBV19	TRBJ2-3	14	CASSTKRSTDTQYF	TGTGCCAGTAGTACCAAGCGGAGCACAGATACGCAGTATTTT
NA	NA	TRBV5-1	TRBJ2-3	13	CASSFPSTDTQYF	TGCGCCAGCAGCTTCCCTAGCACAGATACGCAGTATTTT
NA	NA	TRBV19	TRBJ2-7	13	CASSGQSSYEQYF	TGTGCCAGTAGTGGACAGAGCTCCTACGAGCAGTACTTC
NA	NA	TRBV7-9	TRBJ1-1	13	CASSSSGDTEAFF	TGTGCCAGCAGCTCCTCAGGCGACACTGAAGCTTTCTTT
NA	TRBD2	TRBV7-3	TRBJ2-1	14	CASSLNSGIGEQFF	TGTGCCAGCAGTTTGAATAGCGGGATAGGTGAGCAGTTCTTC
NA	TRBD1	TRBV28	TRBJ1-2	14	CASSLMTGSSGYTF	TGTGCCAGCAGTTTAATGACAGGGAGTAGTGGCTACACCTTC
NA	NA	TRBV28	TRBJ2-7	12	CASSRLNYEQYF	TGTGCCAGCAGTCGGCTTAACTACGAGCAGTACTTC
few	TRBD2	TRBV5-3	TRBJ2-7	15	CARSTGTSILYEQYF	TGTGCCAGAAGCACCGGGACTAGTATTCTCTACGAGCAGTACTTC
NA	TRBD1	TRBV6-6	TRBJ1-2	13	CASRVTGGDGYTF	TGTGCCAGCAGGGTCACAGGGGGCGATGGCTACACCTTC
NA	NA	TRBV9	TRBJ1-1	15	CASSVGEGSNTEAFF	TGTGCCAGCAGCGTTGGGGAGGGGTCGAACACTGAAGCTTTCTTT
NA	TRBD1	TRBV6-6	TRBJ1-1	12	CASSYGTGEAFF	TGTGCCAGCAGTTACGGGACAGGGGAAGCTTTCTTT
NA	TRBD1	TRBV27	TRBJ2-7	16	CASSLQIGQGSYEQYF	TGTGCCAGCAGTTTGCAGATTGGACAGGGTTCCTACGAGCAGTACTTC
NA	TRBD2	TRBV5-5	TRBJ2-3	15	CATERGPRSTDTQYF	TGTGCCACCGAGCGGGGGCCACGTAGCACAGATACGCAGTATTTT
NA	TRBD1	TRBV5-4	TRBJ2-2	15	CASRAGTGQVGELFF	TGTGCCAGCAGGGCCGGGACAGGGCAAGTCGGGGAGCTGTTTTTT
NA	NA	TRBV7-9	TRBJ1-2	15	CASSPGFLLTYGYTF	TGTGCCAGCAGCCCCGGGTTCCTCCTCACCTATGGCTACACCTTC
NA	TRBD1	TRBV5-6	TRBJ2-1	16	CASSAGTGSSYNEQFF	TGTGCCAGCAGCGCCGGGACAGGGAGCTCCTACAATGAGCAGTTCTTC
NA	NA	TRBV2	TRBJ2-7	14	CASKKDFDFHEQYF	TGTGCCAGCAAAAAGGACTTCGATTTCCACGAGCAGTACTTC
NA	TRBD1	TRBV29-1	TRBJ2-2	15	CSVLPGQVGGGELFF	TGCAGCGTTTTACCGGGACAGGTGGGCGGCGGGGAGCTGTTTTTT
NA	NA	TRBV4-3	TRBJ1-5	13	CASSQDLTKPQHF	TGCGCCAGCAGCCAAGATTTGACTAAGCCCCAGCATTTT
NA	NA	TRBV6-6	TRBJ1-1	14	CASSYSGVNTEAFF	TGTGCCAGCAGTTACTCAGGGGTTAACACTGAAGCTTTCTTT
once	TRBD2	TRBV7-2	TRBJ2-2	17	CASSLGLAGLGTGELFF	TGTGCCAGCAGCTTGGGACTAGCGGGATTGGGCACCGGGGAGCTGTTTTTT
once	TRBD1	TRBV19	TRBJ2-7	13	CASSFRQGYEQYF	TGTGCCAGTAGTTTCCGACAGGGCTACGAGCAGTACTTC
NA	TRBD1	TRBV18	TRBJ2-2	16	CASSPRTGGSAGELFF	TGTGCCAGCTCACCAAGGACAGGGGGTTCGGCCGGGGAGCTGTTTTTT
NA	NA	TRBV19	TRBJ1-2	15	CASIPGGNLVSGYTF	TGTGCCAGTATTCCAGGAGGCAATTTAGTTTCTGGCTACACCTTC
NA	TRBD2	TRBV6-6	TRBJ2-3	15	CASSRLASSTDTQYF	TGTGCCAGCAGTCGACTAGCCTCTAGCACAGATACGCAGTATTTT
NA	TRBD1	TRBV28	TRBJ1-1	14	CASSLGQGRTEAFF	TGTGCCAGCAGTCTGGGACAGGGGAGGACTGAAGCTTTCTTT